These T cell receptor beta chains were read from a single sample in a study of blood T cell repertoires in COVID-19. TCRdb's copy holds only in-frame clones and misses some; the assay was immunoSEQ multiplex PCR. The table lists tens of thousands of clones, 75% to 90% of them singletons. Sequenced: peripheral blood. The source of these receptors is a man in his fifties or sixties with acute or convalescent COVID-19. The CDR3 runs from the conserved cysteine through the conserved F or W. The D gene is left open where the match is weak. For some rows the clone size is stated as once, few or many, or as a class when expanded; others skip it.

TGTGCCAGCAGTTACCTCGGGACTAGCGGGGTCCAAGAGACCCAGTACTTC	CASSYLGTSGVQETQYF	TRBV6-2/TRBV6-3	17	once	TRBJ2-5	TRBD2
TGTGCCAGCAGTTACTCAGCCGGGACAGGGGCCCTATATGGCTACACCTTC	CASSYSAGTGALYGYTF	TRBV6-2/TRBV6-3	17	-	TRBJ1-2	TRBD1
TGCAGCGTGGGGACAGGGAGCACTGAAGCTTTCTTT	CSVGTGSTEAFF	TRBV29-1	12	-	TRBJ1-1	TRBD1
TGCGCCAGCAGCTTCAACAGGCGAAGCTCTGGAAACACCATATATTTT	CASSFNRRSSGNTIYF	TRBV5-1	16	-	TRBJ1-3	-
TGCGCCAGCAGCCAAGATGCAATAAGCGGGAGTTTGACCGGGGAGCTGTTTTTT	CASSQDAISGSLTGELFF	TRBV4-3	18	-	TRBJ2-2	TRBD2
TGTGCCACCTACGGGGGGCCGGGCTATGGCTACACCTTC	CATYGGPGYGYTF	TRBV28	13	-	TRBJ1-2	-
TGTGCCACCAGTGGGACAGGTAATAGCAATCAGCCCCAGCATTTT	CATSGTGNSNQPQHF	TRBV24-1	15	-	TRBJ1-5	TRBD1
TGCAGCGTCTCGACTACGTCCCCTTACAATGAGCAGTTCTTC	CSVSTTSPYNEQFF	TRBV29-1	14	once	TRBJ2-1	-
TGTGCCACCAGCAGAGATCTCGGGGGGGACGTGCAAGCTTTCTTT	CATSRDLGGDVQAFF	TRBV15	15	-	TRBJ1-1	-
TGTGCCAGCAGCTTAAGGGGCGGGCAGGGGGCTGCCACTGAAGCTTTCTTT	CASSLRGGQGAATEAFF	TRBV7-9	17	-	TRBJ1-1	TRBD1
TGTGCCAGCAGGTGGGACAGGGGGCAGGTCTATGGCTACACCTTC	CASRWDRGQVYGYTF	TRBV27	15	-	TRBJ1-2	TRBD1
TGCGCCAGCAGCCCCCCGATCGACATACACACAGATACGCAGTATTTT	CASSPPIDIHTDTQYF	TRBV4-1	16	once	TRBJ2-3	-
TGTGCCAGCAGCTTAGTTTCTAGCTCCTACAATGAGCAGTTCTTC	CASSLVSSSYNEQFF	TRBV11-2	15	-	TRBJ2-1	-
TGTGCCAGCTCACCCGGGTTGAACAGGGTTGGAAAACTGTTTTTT	CASSPGLNRVGKLFF	TRBV18	15	-	TRBJ1-4	-
TGTGCCAGTAGTATGCGCCGCGGGGGTCACCGCTCTGGAAACACCATATATTTT	CASSMRRGGHRSGNTIYF	TRBV19	18	-	TRBJ1-3	-
TGCGCCAGCAGCCCGGGACTAGCGGGAGGGAGCTCCTACAATGAGCAGTTCTTC	CASSPGLAGGSSYNEQFF	TRBV4-1	18	-	TRBJ2-1	TRBD2
TGTGCCAGCAGCTTGGCACAGGGGCCCTACAATGAGCAGTTCTTC	CASSLAQGPYNEQFF	TRBV11-3	15	-	TRBJ2-1	TRBD1
TGTGCCAGTAAGGACAGACCTTATAGCAATCAGCCCCAGCATTTT	CASKDRPYSNQPQHF	TRBV27	15	-	TRBJ1-5	-
TGTGCCACCAGTGATTTGTTTTGGGTTTCTGCGGGTAGGAGGGACTACGAGCAGTACTTC	CATSDLFWVSAGRRDYEQYF	TRBV24-1	20	-	TRBJ2-7	-
TGTGCCAGCAGCCAAGGACTGTCCTACGAATATGGCTACACCTTC	CASSQGLSYEYGYTF	TRBV3-1/TRBV3-2	15	few	TRBJ1-2	-
TGCGCCAGCTCCCGGCGGCTAGCGGGAGGGACAGATACGCAGTATTTT	CASSRRLAGGTDTQYF	TRBV5-1	16	few	TRBJ2-3	TRBD2
TGTGCCAGCAGCCTAAGTGGGGGAGGCCGGTTCTTC	CASSLSGGGRFF	TRBV3-1/TRBV3-2	12	-	TRBJ2-1	-
TGCGCCAGCAGCTTGGCCACAGGGGTCGATGAGCAGTTCTTC	CASSLATGVDEQFF	TRBV5-1	14	-	TRBJ2-1	TRBD1
TGTGCCAGCCAACTCACAGGGATAGCGTCCTACGAGCAGTACTTC	CASQLTGIASYEQYF	TRBV6-5	15	-	TRBJ2-7	-
TGTGCCAGCAGCTTTCGGACTAGCGGAACCGGGGAGCTGTTTTTT	CASSFRTSGTGELFF	TRBV7-2	15	-	TRBJ2-2	TRBD2
TGTGCCAGTAGGCGACAGGGGGGGACTGAAGCTTTCTTT	CASRRQGGTEAFF	TRBV19	13	-	TRBJ1-1	TRBD1
TGTGCCAGCAGCTTGGCTCGGTCGGATGGCTACACCTTC	CASSLARSDGYTF	TRBV5-4	13	-	TRBJ1-2	-
TGTGCCAGCAGAGGACCCGGGACAGGGGTTTCACCCCTCCACTTT	CASRGPGTGVSPLHF	TRBV27	15	-	TRBJ1-6	TRBD1
TGTGCCAGTAGTATCCAAAATCCGTCGGACAGACGATACTATGGCTACACCTTC	CASSIQNPSDRRYYGYTF	TRBV19	18	-	TRBJ1-2	-
TGTGCCAGTAGTCACACTACAGGGGACCTAAGTCAGCCCCAGCATTTT	CASSHTTGDLSQPQHF	TRBV19	16	-	TRBJ1-5	TRBD1
TGCAGCGTTGATCCGGTGATGGTCACAGATACGCAGTATTTT	CSVDPVMVTDTQYF	TRBV29-1	14	-	TRBJ2-3	-
TGCGCCAGCAGCCAAGGCCGACAGGGGAACACTGAAGCTTTCTTT	CASSQGRQGNTEAFF	TRBV4-3	15	-	TRBJ1-1	TRBD1
TGTGCCAGCAGTTACTCGAGAAGGGGGCTACAAGAGACCCAGTACTTC	CASSYSRRGLQETQYF	TRBV6-5	16	-	TRBJ2-5	TRBD1
TGTGCCAGTAACAGGGGGGACGCTGGGAGCAATCAGCCCCAGCATTTT	CASNRGDAGSNQPQHF	TRBV19	16	-	TRBJ1-5	TRBD1
TGTGCCAGCAGTCGCAGGGCGCGGGATAGCAATCAGCCCCAGCATTTT	CASSRRARDSNQPQHF	TRBV6-6	16	-	TRBJ1-5	-
TGTGCCAGCGGAAGTAGTGGGACAGGGGTATTTGCAGATACGCAGTATTTT	CASGSSGTGVFADTQYF	TRBV2	17	-	TRBJ2-3	TRBD1
TGTGCCAGCAGCCCTAGGGAGCCCTCCTACGAGCAGTACTTC	CASSPREPSYEQYF	TRBV7-6	14	-	TRBJ2-7	-
TGCGCCAGCAGCCAAGAGGCTAGCGGGAGGCAGAACACCGGGGAGCTGTTTTTT	CASSQEASGRQNTGELFF	TRBV4-3	18	once	TRBJ2-2	TRBD2
TGTGCCAGCAGCCCGGGGGACAGGGCCTACGAGCAGTACTTC	CASSPGDRAYEQYF	TRBV3-1/TRBV3-2	14	-	TRBJ2-7	TRBD1
TGTGCCACCAGTGATTCACACCGACAGGCGTACTACAATGAGCAGTTCTTC	CATSDSHRQAYYNEQFF	TRBV24-1	17	-	TRBJ2-1	-
TGTGCCAGCAGACCTAGCGGGGTGAATGAGCAGTTCTTC	CASRPSGVNEQFF	TRBV12-3/TRBV12-4	13	few	TRBJ2-1	TRBD2
TGTGCCAGCAGTGAAGGTGGCAGGGGGTCGGGCAATCAGCCCCAGCATTTT	CASSEGGRGSGNQPQHF	TRBV2	17	-	TRBJ1-5	TRBD1
TGCAGTGCTAGTCGCAGGAACACTGAAGCTTTCTTT	CSASRRNTEAFF	TRBV20-1	12	once	TRBJ1-1	-
TGCGCCAGCAGTGCCGAGAGCGGGACCCAAGAGACCCAGTACTTC	CASSAESGTQETQYF	TRBV10-1	15	-	TRBJ2-5	TRBD2
TGCGCCAGCAGCCCGGTTGGAGTTGCTGGCTACACCTTC	CASSPVGVAGYTF	TRBV5-1	13	-	TRBJ1-2	-
TGTGCCTGGTGTAATATACAGGGTTCTACTGAAGCTTTCTTT	CAWCNIQGSTEAFF	TRBV30	14	few	TRBJ1-1	-